These 30 T cell receptor beta chains share one sample of origin, sequenced in a study of cytomegalovirus exposure and HLA in healthy donors. Researchers ran the PCR with 60 Vbeta and 13 Jbeta primers. Sequenced by immunoSEQ multiplex PCR; TCRdb stores in-frame clones only, minus some. The sample holds around 100,000 clones; 60% to 75% are singletons and the top ten take about a tenth. The sample comprised PBMCs. The receptors were gathered from a man aged 35 to 55 in good health and CMV-seropositive.

The rearrangement uses TRBV4-1 and TRBJ1-1, with 9 bases aligning to TRBD1. V trimming: 3 bases; J trimming: 3 bases; junction bases outside the gene matches: 2. This CDR3 comprises 14 residues. CDR1 and CDR2 (germline): MGHRA, YSYEKL. The CDR3 region is CASSHRDRDTEAFF. DNA of the CDR3: TGCGCCAGCAGCCACCGGGACAGGGACACTGAAGCTTTCTTT.

This clone was counted once. The chain recombines TRBV5-4 with TRBJ1-1; 8 nucleotides align to TRBD1. J gave up 5 bases and V 6 bases, and 3 bases lay outside the gene matches. Germline V gene lookup returns CDR1 SGHNT and CDR2 YYREEE (reference sequence). CDR3 length equals 12 residues. Written as DNA, the CDR3 is TGTGCCAGCACAGGGGGCAGAACTGAAGCTTTCTTT. Translating it yields CASTGGRTEAFF.

The gene calls are TRBV7-9 and TRBJ1-4; tentative D call: TRBD1 (5 bases). In germline, CDR1 is SEHNR, CDR2 FQNEAQ (reference sequence). V was trimmed by 1 base and J by 3 bases, leaving 12 bases between them. The CDR3 is 16 amino acids. This CDR3 is CASSLDMGGANEKLFF. The CDR3 region has the DNA TGTGCCAGCAGCTTAGACATGGGAGGGGCTAATGAAAAACTGTTTTTT.

This sequence joins TRBV2 and TRBJ1-1; 9 bases fit TRBD1. CDR3 length equals 13 residues. V was clipped by 5 bases and J by 3 bases; unmatched bases: 1. CDR1 is SNHLY, CDR2 FYNNEI, per germline. CDR3 DNA sequence: TGTGCCAGCAGTAGACAGGGGGACACTGAAGCTTTCTTT. It translates to CASSRQGDTEAFF.

The chain recombines TRBV7-9 with TRBJ2-7; TRBD2 aligns across 11 bases. V was clipped by 5 bases and J by 6 bases; unmatched bases: 12. The CDR3 covers 16 residues. CDR1 and CDR2 from the germline V gene are SEHNR and FQNEAQ (reference sequence). This chain's CDR3 is CASSPGLAGNLAEQYF. CDR3 bases: TGTGCCAGCAGCCCTGGACTAGCGGGTAACCTGGCCGAGCAGTACTTC.

The chain links TRBV6-1 to TRBJ1-2; D is possibly TRBD1 (6 bases). The CDR3 sequence is 13 residues long. The germline V gene encodes CDR1 MNHNS and CDR2 SASEGT. The V end lost 3 bases, the J end lost 2 bases, and 7 bases lay between the germline ends. CDR3 sequence (DNA): TGTGCCAGCAGTGAGACAGGCAACTATGGCTACACCTTC. Protein product: CASSETGNYGYTF.

This chain connects TRBV6-5 to TRBJ1-2; 8 bases agree with TRBD1. CDR1 and CDR2 (germline): MNHEY, SVGAGI. V lost 3 bases to trimming and J lost 3 bases; unmatched junction nucleotides: 9. This CDR3 is built from 16 residues. CDR3 nucleotides: TGTGCCAGCAGTTATTCCGGGACAGGTACGCACTATGGCTACACCTTC. Its translation is CASSYSGTGTHYGYTF.

The rearrangement uses TRBV18 and TRBJ1-3; TRBD1 might be the D (5 bases). Trimming left V 4 bases short and J 8 bases short, with 21 bases between. There are 16 residues in the CDR3. CDR1 is KGHSH, CDR2 LQKENI, per germline. The CDR3 protein is CASSLNSNADIYTIYF. CDR3 bases: TGTGCCAGCTCACTTAATTCGAACGCGGACATCTACACCATATATTTT.

CDR3 coding DNA: TGTGCCAGCAGTCCGGGAGGAAGTTGGGGCTACACCTTC. Protein product: CASSPGGSWGYTF. The chain has TRBV28 and TRBJ1-2; no clear D gene. CDR3 size: 13 residues. Germline assignment: CDR1 MDHEN and CDR2 SYDVKM. With 5 bases removed from V and 8 bases from J, the gap between germline ends came to 15 bases.

The sample holds a few counts of this clone. The gene calls are TRBV28 and TRBJ2-3, with 10 bases identical to TRBD2. Germline CDR1 and CDR2: MDHEN and SYDVKM. Trimming cost V 3 bases and J 0 bases; bases outside gene matches: 0. The CDR3 is 15 residues long. This CDR3 is CASSLTSGSTDTQYF. CDR3 DNA: TGTGCCAGCAGTTTGACTAGCGGGAGCACAGATACGCAGTATTTT.

The chain recombines TRBV6-5 with TRBJ2-2; 8 bases match TRBD1. The CDR3 spans 14 residues. J gave up 4 bases and V 6 bases, and 4 bases lay outside the gene matches. Germline V lookup: CDR1 MNHEY, CDR2 SVGAGI. CDR3: CASSSTGGTGELFF. The CDR3 nucleotides are TGTGCCAGCAGCAGTACAGGGGGCACCGGGGAGCTGTTTTTT.

This clone occurred a few times. In DNA form, the CDR3 reads TGTGCCAGTAGTATACGGCTTCAGTGGACAGGGGACGACGAAAAACTGTTTTTT. Translation: CASSIRLQWTGDDEKLFF. The chain joins TRBV19 to TRBJ1-4; 9 bases line up with TRBD1. This CDR3 has 18 amino acids. From germline, CDR1 is LNHDA and CDR2 SQIVND (reference sequence). V gave up 2 bases and J gave up 8 bases; unmatched junction bases: 15.

V gene TRBV14 combines with J gene TRBJ2-1, with TRBD2 matching 11 bases. Germline CDR1 and CDR2: SGHDN and FVKESK. J gave up 7 bases and V 1 base, and 9 bases lay outside the gene matches. CDR3 size: 17 residues. CDR3 in amino acids: CASSQVFIAGGPNEQFF. The CDR3, as DNA: TGTGCCAGCAGCCAAGTTTTCATAGCGGGAGGGCCGAATGAGCAGTTCTTC.

CDR3 in amino acids: CAWSVAETQYF. In DNA, the CDR3 is TGTGCCTGGAGTGTAGCAGAGACCCAGTACTTC. The chain employs TRBV30 and TRBJ2-5; D is ambiguous. Deletions cut 0 bases from V and 4 bases from J, with 3 bases between. The CDR3 spans 11 residues. CDR1 and CDR2 from the germline V gene are GTSNPN and SVGIG (reference sequence).

This clone was recorded a few times. The chain recombines TRBV14 with TRBJ2-3; 9 nucleotides align to TRBD2. The CDR3 is made up of 17 amino acids. V lost 4 bases and J lost 0; bases outside the gene matches: 8. The V gene's germline CDR1 is SGHDN and CDR2 FVKESK. CDR3 loop: CASSPLAGATSTDTQYF. The CDR3 DNA reads as TGTGCCAGCAGCCCTTTAGCGGGAGCCACTAGCACAGATACGCAGTATTTT.

The chain links TRBV5-8 to TRBJ1-1, with D perhaps matching TRBD1 (6 bases). The V end was cut by 4 bases, the J end by 3 bases, with 10 bases between. This CDR3 spans 13 amino acids. Looked up from germline, CDR1 is SGHTS and CDR2 is YDEGEE. CDR3 DNA: TGTGCCAGCAGCCCAGGGACACACACTGAAGCTTTCTTT. It codes for CASSPGTHTEAFF.

The V gene is TRBV7-9, the J gene TRBJ2-7; TRBD2 agrees at 7 bases. CDR1 and CDR2 (germline): SEHNR, FQNEAQ (reference sequence). V was clipped by 5 bases and J by 3 bases; unmatched bases: 13. The CDR3 sequence is 16 residues long. Written as DNA, the CDR3 is TGTGCCAGCAGCGATATCCGGGACTACCTTCACTACGAGCAGTACGTC. The encoded protein is CASSDIRDYLHYEQYV.

V and J are TRBV7-3 and TRBJ2-3; TRBD2 matches at 10 bases. The CDR3 has 17 residues. The ends lost 5 bases at V and 4 bases at J; junction bases unmatched: 12. Per germline, CDR1 SGHTA and CDR2 FQGTGA. CDR3 residues: CASSPTPAGGFADTQYF. The CDR3 DNA follows: TGTGCCAGCAGCCCGACTCCAGCGGGAGGGTTCGCAGATACGCAGTATTTT.

This clone was detected only a few times. This chain uses TRBV6-1 with TRBJ1-1, with TRBD1 matching 10 bases. CDR3 length: 15 residues. V shed 8 bases and J 3 bases; nucleotides not matched to a gene: 9. CDR1 and CDR2 (germline): MNHNS, SASEGT. Here the CDR3 DNA reads TGTGCCAGCCTGCCGGGACAGGGGTCGGACACTGAAGCTTTCTTT. Residues: CASLPGQGSDTEAFF.

J is TRBJ1-3 and V is TRBV29-1, with D unresolved. The germline CDR1 and CDR2 sequences are SQVTM and ANQGSEA. CDR3 length: 13 amino acids. The V and J ends lost 7 bases and 2 bases respectively, with 12 bases between them. The CDR3 DNA sequence: TGCAGCGGGAGAGTAGGTGCTGGAAACACCATATATTTT. Translating it yields CSGRVGAGNTIYF.

This rearrangement joins TRBV7-8 to TRBJ2-7; the match to TRBD1 covers 8 bases. The CDR3 totals 13 residues. Germline V gene lookup returns CDR1 SGHVS and CDR2 FQNEAQ. Trimming at V came to 3 bases and at J to 2 bases, leaving 0 bases not matched to a gene. CDR3: CASSLTGAYEQYF. For the CDR3, the DNA is TGTGCCAGCAGCTTGACAGGGGCCTACGAGCAGTACTTC.

CDR3 sequence (DNA): TGTGCCATCAGTGAGTCAGGGGGCTCTGGGGCCAACGTCCTGACTTTC. Translation: CAISESGGSGANVLTF. The genes are TRBV10-3 and TRBJ2-6; weak D call: TRBD1 (6 bases). The CDR3 runs 16 residues. Germline V lookup: CDR1 ENHRY, CDR2 SYGVKD. Between the trimmed V and J ends, which lost 0 bases and 0 bases, there was a span of 6 bases.

This rearrangement joins TRBV6-5 to TRBJ2-5; 7 bases fit TRBD1. The trim removed 5 bases at V and 3 bases at J, leaving 9 bases unmatched. Germline loops: CDR1 MNHEY, CDR2 SVGAGI. The CDR3 has 15 residues. The CDR3 sequence is CASSPPGGGKETQYF. The DNA of the CDR3 is TGTGCCAGCAGTCCCCCAGGGGGTGGTAAAGAGACCCAGTACTTC.

This clone is a singleton in its sample. This chain connects TRBV2 to TRBJ1-3, with 7 bases matching TRBD1. The germline CDR1 and CDR2 sequences are SNHLY and FYNNEI. The trim removed 0 bases at V and 4 bases at J, leaving 6 bases unmatched. The CDR3 is 16 residues long. The CDR3 DNA is TGTGCCAGCAGTGAAGCGCAAGGGGGCCGGGGAAACACCATATATTTT. Protein product: CASSEAQGGRGNTIYF. The complete variable domain, with remaining parts taken from reference TRBV2 and TRBJ1-3, reads EPEVTQTPSHQVTQMGQEVILRCVPISNHLYFYWYRQILGQKVEFLVSFYNNEISEKSEIFDDQFSVERPDGSNFTLKIRSTKLEDSAMYFCASSEAQGGRGNTIYFGEGSWLTVV.

The chain uses TRBV4-1 and TRBJ2-2; 7 bases match TRBD2. Germline-derived CDR1 and CDR2 are MGHRA and YSYEKL. V was clipped by 7 bases and J by 2 bases; unmatched bases: 4. The CDR3 extends over 14 amino acids. CDR3: CASKWDYNTGELFF. As DNA, the CDR3 is TGCGCCAGCAAGTGGGACTACAACACCGGGGAGCTGTTTTTT.

The V call is TRBV11-2, the J call TRBJ2-4; possible D gene TRBD1, 6 bases. The germline gives CDR1 SGHAT, CDR2 FQNNGV. There are 16 residues in the CDR3. Deletions cut 5 bases from V and 0 bases from J, with 14 bases between. In DNA form, the CDR3 reads TGTGCCAGCAGCCCTCCCCACAGGGTAGCCAAAAACATTCAGTACTTC. This sequence encodes CASSPPHRVAKNIQYF.

The chain recombines TRBV28 with TRBJ2-1, with 14 bases fitting TRBD2. V lost 8 bases, J lost 4 bases, and 4 bases stayed unmatched. Germline-derived CDR1 and CDR2 are MDHEN and SYDVKM. This CDR3 spans 15 amino acids. The CDR3 loop is CASGGLAGGYNEQFF. As DNA, the CDR3 is TGTGCCAGCGGTGGACTAGCGGGAGGTTACAATGAGCAGTTCTTC.

The rearrangement links TRBV30 to TRBJ1-5, with 8 bases lining up with TRBD1. V lost 3 bases and J lost 6; bases outside the gene matches: 4. Germline V gene sequence: CDR1 GTSNPN, CDR2 SVGIG (reference sequence). This CDR3 has 13 amino acids. CDR3 in DNA: TGTGCCTGGAGCCTCGGACAGGGTCAGCCCCAGCATTTT. Translating it yields CAWSLGQGQPQHF.

This chain joins TRBV7-3 and TRBJ2-1; the D gene is possibly TRBD1 (6 bases). The CDR3 contains 12 residues. V lost 5 bases to trimming and J lost 7 bases, with 9 bases between them. Germline V gene data show CDR1 as SGHTA and CDR2 as FQGTGA. This CDR3 reads CASSTTGNEQFF. The CDR3 DNA follows: TGTGCCAGCAGCACGACAGGTAATGAGCAGTTCTTC.

This chain connects TRBV30 to TRBJ1-2, with TRBD1 as a possible D gene (5 bases). Trimming removed 2 bases from V and 8 bases from J, with 18 bases in between. The CDR3 loop spans 14 amino acids. Germline V gene sequence: CDR1 GTSNPN, CDR2 SVGIG (reference sequence). CDR3 DNA sequence: TGTGCCTGGAGTCTAGGAGGGGTGCCGGGAGGCTACACCTTC. Encoded protein: CAWSLGGVPGGYTF.